These 9 T cell receptor beta chains share one sample of origin, sequenced in a study of radiotherapy plus CTLA-4 blockade in lung cancer. Clones were read by immunoSEQ multiplex PCR, and TCRdb kept only the in-frame ones, dropping some. The data show approximately 89,000 clones, with 78% seen just once and less than 4% held by the top ten. The source material was peripheral blood, sampled from a patient treated with radiotherapy plus ipilimumab. Receptors originate from a human donor with non-small cell lung cancer who had a partial response to radiotherapy plus ipilimumab. Some clones in this sample may be carry-over from other donors' samples.

The CDR3 DNA is TGTGCCAGCAGCCCCAGACAGGGGGCGAACACTGAAGCTTTCTTT. Translation: CASSPRQGANTEAFF. The chain couples TRBV14 to TRBJ1-1; 10 positions match TRBD1. The ends lost 4 bases at V and 1 base at J; junction bases unmatched: 3. This CDR3 has 15 residues. In germline, CDR1 is SGHDN, CDR2 FVKESK.

This clone was seen a few times. This chain connects TRBV6-5 to TRBJ1-1; weak D call: TRBD1 (5 bases). Germline CDR1 reads MNHEY; CDR2 reads SVGAGI. V gave up 5 bases and J gave up 10 bases, with 23 bases separating them. CDR3 length: 15 amino acids. The CDR3 nucleotides are TGTGCCAGCAGTCAGCGGGGCAGGCCCAGCTCGGGAGCTTTCTTT. Residues: CASSQRGRPSSGAFF.

This clone has only one observation. The chain uses TRBV7-9 and TRBJ1-1, with 7 bases lining up with TRBD1. CDR3 length: 17 residues. The germline V gene encodes CDR1 SEHNR and CDR2 FQNEAQ (reference sequence). V lost 1 base to trimming and J lost 0 bases; unmatched junction nucleotides: 8. CDR3 nucleotide sequence: TGTGCCAGCAGCTTAGTATGGGACAGTTCAATGAACACTGAAGCTTTCTTT. This encodes CASSLVWDSSMNTEAFF.

This chain joins TRBV2 and TRBJ2-1, with D perhaps matching TRBD2 (7 bases). Germline CDR1 and CDR2: SNHLY and FYNNEI. The CDR3 spans 14 residues. The ends were cut back, 7 bases at V and 3 bases at J, with 13 bases in the middle. The CDR3, as DNA: TGTGCCAGCATTAGGGGGGGGGACTACAATGAGCAGTTCTTC. Amino acids: CASIRGGDYNEQFF.

The chain employs TRBV5-1 and TRBJ2-3; D remains unclear. The length of the CDR3 is 14 residues. The V end lost 0 bases, the J end lost 4 bases, and 9 bases lay between the germline ends. Germline lookup yields CDR1 SGHRS and CDR2 YFSETQ. The CDR3 sequence is CASSLDHPADTQYF. DNA of the CDR3: TGCGCCAGCAGCTTGGACCACCCGGCAGATACGCAGTATTTT.

This sequence joins TRBV6-5 and TRBJ2-7; maybe TRBD2 (6 bases). V lost 5 bases to trimming and J lost 5 bases, with 13 bases between them. Germline values: CDR1 MNHEY, CDR2 SVGAGI. CDR3 length: 13 amino acids. CDR3 in DNA: TGTGCCAGCAGTGAGACTAGTTGGAACGAGCAGTACTTC. It is translated as CASSETSWNEQYF.

In DNA form, the CDR3 reads TGTGCCAGCAGTATCCAGGGGGCCACTGGCGAGCAGTACTTC. It translates to CASSIQGATGEQYF. The chain links TRBV11-3 to TRBJ2-7; 8 bases fit TRBD1. After removal of 6 bases from V and 6 bases from J, the junction contained 10 bases not matched to a gene. The CDR3 is 14 amino acids. Germline CDR1 is SGHNT and CDR2 is YENEEA.

V is TRBV2 and J is TRBJ2-3, with 10 bases that match TRBD2. V shed 4 bases, J shed 4 bases, and the junction held 2 bases outside the gene matches. This CDR3 is 14 amino acids long. Germline values: CDR1 SNHLY, CDR2 FYNNEI. CDR3 nucleotides: TGTGCCAGCAGTGGAGCGGGGGGGGCAGATACGCAGTATTTT. Translated: CASSGAGGADTQYF.

Comments on this clone: Other DNA sequences in this specimen translate into the identical CDR3. The rearrangement links TRBV2 to TRBJ2-5; 8 bases are shared with TRBD1. V was pared by 2 bases and J by 6 bases, with 8 bases of the junction left unmatched. The germline V gene has CDR1 SNHLY and CDR2 FYNNEI. This CDR3 comprises 15 residues. CDR3 sequence: CASSERAGGVKTQYF. CDR3 in DNA: TGTGCCAGCAGTGAAAGGGCAGGGGGCGTAAAGACCCAGTACTTC. Filled out from reference TRBV2 and TRBJ2-5, the complete variable domain reads EPEVTQTPSHQVTQMGQEVILRCVPISNHLYFYWYRQILGQKVEFLVSFYNNEISEKSEIFDDQFSVERPDGSNFTLKIRSTKLEDSAMYFCASSERAGGVKTQYFGPGTRLLVL.